These 7 T cell receptor beta chains were sequenced from one sample in a study of beta chain features in type 1 diabetes. Reverse transcribing all isolated RNA meant expressed TCRB transcripts were sequenced. TCRdb keeps only in-frame clones here, not all; method: immunoSEQ multiplex PCR. This sample has 860,000 or so clones, with about a sixth found just once. The sample comprised naive CD4+ T cells from blood. Every receptor here comes from a woman aged 18 to 35 in good health.

This chain joins TRBV15 and TRBJ2-5; D assignment may be TRBD1 or TRBD2 (5 bases each). There are 15 residues in the CDR3. The ends were cut back, 4 bases at V and 3 bases at J, with 15 bases in the middle. The germline CDR1 and CDR2 sequences are LNHNV and YYDKDF (reference sequence). The CDR3 DNA follows: TGTGCCACCAGCATCTCCCCTGGGGGTGAAGAGACCCAGTACTTC. Amino acid sequence: CATSISPGGEETQYF.

The chain has TRBV29-1 and TRBJ1-5; 7 nucleotides agree with TRBD1. The CDR3 has 13 amino acids. Germline CDR1 reads SQVTM; CDR2 reads ANQGSEA. V trimming: 4 bases; J trimming: 7 bases; junction bases outside the gene matches: 7. This CDR3 reads CSVGLQGGQPQHF. The CDR3 DNA reads as TGCAGCGTTGGACTCCAGGGGGGCCAGCCCCAGCATTTT.

This clone was counted between two and nine times. This chain joins TRBV15 and TRBJ1-3; D call uncertain. There are 13 residues in the CDR3. V was trimmed by 8 bases and J by 3 bases, leaving 11 bases between them. Germline CDR1 LNHNV, CDR2 YYDKDF (reference sequence). The CDR3 sequence: CATQRALGNTIYF. The CDR3 DNA is TGTGCCACCCAACGGGCCCTTGGAAACACCATATATTTT.

The sample holds a few counts of this clone. This chain joins TRBV7-2 and TRBJ2-3; 7 bases match TRBD1. This CDR3 is built from 16 residues. V was pared by 5 bases and J by 2 bases, with 10 bases of the junction left unmatched. Germline lookup yields CDR1 SGHTA and CDR2 FQGNSA. The DNA of the CDR3 is TGTGCCAGCAGCGTTAGACAGGGATCTCTCACAGATACGCAGTATTTT. This codes for CASSVRQGSLTDTQYF.

This chain connects TRBV2 to TRBJ1-2, with D unclear. Looked up from germline, CDR1 is SNHLY and CDR2 is FYNNEI. With 7 bases removed from V and 5 bases from J, the gap between germline ends came to 8 bases. The CDR3 is 11 amino acids. In DNA, the CDR3 is TGTGCCAGCACTGGGCGTTATGGCTACACCTTC. Its protein is CASTGRYGYTF.

In this sample, this clone turned up a few times. V and J are TRBV21-1 and TRBJ2-1; the table's D call TRBD2 went unverified against the DNA. TRBV21-1 is given as a pseudogene. This CDR3 is built from 16 residues. The CDR3 DNA follows: TGTGCCAGCAGCAAGGTTAGCGGGAGTCTCTACAATGAGCAGTTCTTC. It codes for CASSKVSGSLYNEQFF.

This clone was detected only a few times. The chain uses TRBV4-3 and TRBJ2-6; no clear D. The CDR3 has 17 amino acids. The V end lost 0 bases, the J end lost 0 bases, and 9 bases lay between the germline ends. The germline V gene encodes CDR1 LGHNA and CDR2 YSLEER. The CDR3 spells CASSQDAPISGANVLTF. The DNA of the CDR3 is TGCGCCAGCAGCCAAGATGCACCCATCTCTGGGGCCAACGTCCTGACTTTC.